The 5 T cell receptor beta chains reported below all come from one sample, sequenced in a study of shared clonotypes between healthy human individuals. The assay was immunoSEQ multiplex PCR, and TCRdb's table has in-frame clones only and misses some. The sample shows more than 1.2 million clones, approximately 98.5% of them seen only once. Specimen: naive CD4+ T cells sorted from blood. Sample subset: CD45RA+ positively selected. Source of these receptors: a man younger than 40 in good health.

V is TRBV5-1 and J is TRBJ1-1; the D gene is possibly TRBD1 (5 bases). The V end was cut by 7 bases, the J end by 4 bases, with 11 bases between. CDR3 length: 12 amino acids. Germline CDR1 reads SGHRS; CDR2 reads YFSETQ. CDR3 nucleotides: TGCGCCAGCGCGGGAAGGGGCACTGAAGCTTTCTTT. Amino acid sequence: CASAGRGTEAFF.

This chain connects TRBV5-1 to TRBJ2-3; TRBD1 agrees at 10 bases. CDR1 SGHRS and CDR2 YFSETQ come from the germline V gene. This CDR3 comprises 16 residues. V lost 4 bases, J lost 3 bases, and 8 bases stayed unmatched. CDR3 sequence: CASSRDRGWGTDTQYF. In DNA form, the CDR3 reads TGCGCCAGCAGCCGGGACAGGGGCTGGGGTACAGATACGCAGTATTTT.

The chain couples TRBV6-5 to TRBJ1-1, with D uncertain. Trimming took off 2 bases at V and 3 bases at J, with 10 bases between the two ends. The CDR3 has 14 amino acids. Germline V lookup: CDR1 MNHEY, CDR2 SVGAGI. The CDR3 DNA reads TGTGCCAGCAGTTACACCCCGGGAGACACTGAAGCTTTCTTT. Translation gives CASSYTPGDTEAFF.

This chain uses TRBV7-9 with TRBJ1-4; D remains ambiguous. CDR3 size: 13 residues. CDR1 is SEHNR, CDR2 FQNEAQ, per germline (reference sequence). Trimming left V 5 bases short and J 14 bases short, with 18 bases between. The CDR3 DNA reads as TGTGCCAGCAGCCTTACTGTTCAAGTTGCCCTGTTTTTT. Encoded protein: CASSLTVQVALFF. The full variable domain, rest sourced from reference TRBV7-9 and TRBJ1-4, is DTGVSQNPRHKITKRGQNVTFRCDPISEHNRLYWYRQTLGQGPEFLTYFQNEAQLEKSRLLSDRFSAERPKGSFSTLEIQRTEQGDSAMYLCASSLTVQVALFFGSGTQLSVL.

The chain is built from TRBV30 and TRBJ2-7; the D gene is possibly TRBD2 (5 bases). Germline V gives CDR1 GTSNPN, CDR2 SVGIG (reference sequence). The CDR3 contains 12 residues. Deletions cut 3 bases from V and 9 bases from J, with 15 bases between. The CDR3: CAWSQSGYGQYF. The CDR3 nucleotides read TGTGCCTGGAGCCAGTCGGGGTATGGGCAGTACTTC. The variable domain in full, completed from reference TRBV30 and TRBJ2-7, reads SQTIHQWPATLVQPVGSPLSLECTVEGTSNPNLYWYRQAAGRGLQLLFYSVGIGQISSEVPQNLSASRPQDRQFILSSKKLLLSDSGFYLCAWSQSGYGQYFGPGTRLTVT.